This paragraph reports one TCR beta chain. This specimen comes from a study of blood T cell repertoires in COVID-19. Study-wide background: Samples taken during acute and convalescent COVID-19 were collected in the United States, Italy and Spain. From T cells, B-cell-depleted T cells, or PBMCs came the material, which was cDNA or gDNA.

The Seattle patients joined while their infection was active and were tracked longitudinally afterward. Measured with immunoSEQ multiplex PCR; TCRdb has only the in-frame clones, and not every one. The top ten hold roughly 8% of the sample, which has 200,000 to 300,000 clones, roughly 81% seen once. The CDR3 extends over 14 amino acids. CDR1 is SNHLY and CDR2 is FYNNEI in the germline V gene. V was trimmed by 7 bases and J by 7 bases, leaving 19 bases between them. The chain uses TRBV2 and TRBJ1-1; D is unclear. Sequences were obtained from peripheral blood. This TCR derives from a woman aged 80 or over with COVID-19, enrolled during active disease. CDR3 amino acids: CASKREESRNEAFF. DNA for the CDR3: TGTGCCAGCAAGCGTGAAGAAAGTCGGAATGAAGCTTTCTTT.